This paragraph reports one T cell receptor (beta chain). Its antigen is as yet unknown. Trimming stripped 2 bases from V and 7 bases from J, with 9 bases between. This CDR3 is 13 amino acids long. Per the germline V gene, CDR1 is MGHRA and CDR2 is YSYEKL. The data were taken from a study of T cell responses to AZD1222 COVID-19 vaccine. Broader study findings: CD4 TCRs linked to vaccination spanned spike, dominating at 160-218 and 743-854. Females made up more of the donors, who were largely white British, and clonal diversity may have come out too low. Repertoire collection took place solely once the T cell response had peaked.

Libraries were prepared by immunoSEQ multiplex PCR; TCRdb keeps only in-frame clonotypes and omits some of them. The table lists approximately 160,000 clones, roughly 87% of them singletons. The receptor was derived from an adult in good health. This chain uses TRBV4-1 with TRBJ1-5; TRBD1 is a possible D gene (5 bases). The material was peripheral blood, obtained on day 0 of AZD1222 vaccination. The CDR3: CASSQRGGQPQHF. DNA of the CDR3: TGCGCCAGCAGCCAAAGGGGTGGCCAGCCCCAGCATTTT.